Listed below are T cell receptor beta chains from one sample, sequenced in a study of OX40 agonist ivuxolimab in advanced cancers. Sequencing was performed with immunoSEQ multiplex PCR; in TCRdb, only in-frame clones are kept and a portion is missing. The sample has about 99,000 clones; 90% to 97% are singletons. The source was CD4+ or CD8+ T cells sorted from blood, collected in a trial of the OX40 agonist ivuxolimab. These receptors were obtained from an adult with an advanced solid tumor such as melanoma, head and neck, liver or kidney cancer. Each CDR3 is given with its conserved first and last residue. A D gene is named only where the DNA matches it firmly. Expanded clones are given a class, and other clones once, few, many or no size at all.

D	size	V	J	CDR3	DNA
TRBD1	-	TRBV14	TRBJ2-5	CASSHADTGGQETQYF	TGTGCCAGCAGCCACGCTGATACAGGGGGACAAGAGACCCAGTACTTC
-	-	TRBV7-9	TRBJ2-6	CASSPGSGSGANVLTF	TGTGCCAGCAGCCCAGGGTCCGGCTCTGGGGCCAACGTCCTGACTTTC
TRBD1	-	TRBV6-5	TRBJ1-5	CASSAPGQGNQPQHF	TGTGCCAGCAGTGCCCCTGGACAGGGCAATCAGCCCCAGCATTTT
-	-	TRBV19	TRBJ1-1	CASSIGAGASTEAFF	TGTGCCAGTAGTATTGGGGCAGGGGCTTCCACTGAAGCTTTCTTT
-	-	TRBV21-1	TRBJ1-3	CASSTPDKSGNTIYF	TGTGCCAGCAGCACCCCTGACAAGTCTGGAAACACCATATATTTT
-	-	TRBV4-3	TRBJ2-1	CASSQLDSGYNEQFF	TGCGCCAGCAGCCAATTAGACAGCGGCTACAATGAGCAGTTCTTC
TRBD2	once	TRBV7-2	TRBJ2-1	CASSPWTSATEQFF	TGTGCCAGCAGCCCATGGACTAGCGCGACTGAGCAGTTCTTC
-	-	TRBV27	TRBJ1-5	CASSLVRGSQPQHF	TGTGCCAGCAGTTTAGTCAGGGGCAGTCAGCCCCAGCATTTT
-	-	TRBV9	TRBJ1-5	CASSVEGRGNQPQHF	TGTGCCAGCAGCGTAGAGGGCAGGGGTAATCAGCCCCAGCATTTT
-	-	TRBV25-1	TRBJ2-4	CASPGPLAKNIQYF	TGTGCCAGCCCGGGGCCCTTAGCCAAAAACATTCAGTACTTC
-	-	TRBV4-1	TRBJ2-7	CASSQVAETYEQYF	TGCGCCAGCAGCCAGGTAGCGGAGACTTACGAGCAGTACTTC
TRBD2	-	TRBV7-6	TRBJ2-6	CASSSGLAGGDGANVLTF	TGTGCCAGCAGCTCGGGACTAGCGGGAGGGGATGGGGCCAACGTCCTGACTTTC
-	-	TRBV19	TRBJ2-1	CASSMEGNEQFF	TGTGCCAGTAGTATGGAGGGGAATGAGCAGTTCTTC
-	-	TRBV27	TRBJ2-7	CASSPSGVSYEQYF	TGTGCCAGCAGTCCATCAGGGGTTTCCTACGAGCAGTACTTC
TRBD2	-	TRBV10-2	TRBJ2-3	CASSWGGDTQYF	TGCGCCAGCAGCTGGGGGGGAGATACGCAGTATTTT
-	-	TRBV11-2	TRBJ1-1	CASSLVGHIGTEAFF	TGTGCCAGCAGCTTAGTAGGACATATTGGGACTGAAGCTTTCTTT
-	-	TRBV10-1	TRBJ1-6	CASSETRPGGEGSPLHF	TGCGCCAGCAGTGAGACTCGTCCGGGGGGGGAAGGATCACCCCTCCACTTT
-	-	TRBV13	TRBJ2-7	CATGEASSYEQYF	TGTGCCACCGGGGAGGCCTCCTCCTACGAGCAGTACTTC
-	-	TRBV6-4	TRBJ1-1	CASSDSTGSGTEAFF	TGTGCCAGCAGTGACTCGACCGGTTCAGGCACTGAAGCTTTCTTT
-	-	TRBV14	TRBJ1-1	CASSQPENTEAFF	TGTGCCAGCAGCCAACCGGAGAACACTGAAGCTTTCTTT
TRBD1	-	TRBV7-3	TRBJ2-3	CASSPGQWGTDTQYF	TGTGCCAGCAGCCCGGGACAGTGGGGCACAGATACGCAGTATTTT
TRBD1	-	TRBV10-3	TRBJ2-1	CAISLLDRVYYNEQFF	TGTGCCATCAGTCTCCTCGACAGGGTTTATTACAATGAGCAGTTCTTC
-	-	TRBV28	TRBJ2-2	CASSKGQNTGELFF	TGTGCCAGCAGTAAAGGCCAGAACACCGGGGAGCTGTTTTTT
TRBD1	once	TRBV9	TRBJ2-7	CASSGQTTGDRGYEQYF	TGTGCCAGCAGCGGACAAACTACGGGGGACAGGGGCTACGAGCAGTACTTC